These 18 T cell receptor beta chains share one sample of origin, sequenced in a study of neurological immune-mediated disorders. TCRdb re-called the 5' RACE reads with MiXCR, one entry per CDR3 protein. The sample lists tens of thousands of distinct CDR3 sequences, approximately 3.6% occurring once. Sequenced input: CD4+ T cells from blood. Receptors originate from a woman in her forties with multiple sclerosis.

This clonotype was seen ten or more times. This sequence joins TRBV20-1 and TRBJ2-7, with D unresolved. This CDR3 is 14 amino acids long. CDR1 DFQATT and CDR2 SNEGSKA come from the germline V gene (reference sequence). V was shortened by 4 bases and J by 1 base, with 14 bases between the two germline ends. The CDR3 reads CSAKPAGRSYEQYF. The CDR3 bases are TGCAGTGCTAAACCGGCAGGACGTTCCTACGAGCAGTACTTC.

Ten or more counts support this clonotype. The genes are TRBV20-1 and TRBJ1-4; D perhaps matches TRBD1 (5 bases). V lost 5 bases to trimming and J lost 0 bases, with 16 bases between them. The germline V gene has CDR1 DFQATT and CDR2 SNEGSKA (reference sequence). The CDR3 loop spans 16 amino acids. Here the CDR3 reads CSALGRGAATNEKLFF. The DNA for the CDR3 is TGCAGTGCTTTGGGGAGGGGCGCAGCAACTAATGAAAAACTGTTTTTT.

This clonotype was seen many times. An end of the junction does not agree with germline; a read error may underlie this. The chain combines TRBV5-1 with TRBJ2-3; TRBD1 is a possible D gene (6 bases). The CDR3 extends over 13 amino acids. Germline assignment: CDR1 SGHRS and CDR2 YFSETQ. This CDR3 reads CASSLRGDPGQNF. The CDR3, as DNA: TGCGCCAGCAGCTTGAGAGGGGATCCGGGACAAAATTTT.

This clonotype was seen at least ten times. The CDR3 protein is CASSLLSLSYEQYF. The CDR3 region has the DNA TGTGCCAGCAGCTTGCTCAGTCTCTCCTACGAGCAGTACTTC. The chain recombines TRBV5-6 with TRBJ2-7; D is unresolved. CDR1 is SGHDT and CDR2 is YYEEEE in the germline V gene. The CDR3 has 14 amino acids. V was trimmed by 1 base and J by 0 bases, leaving 8 bases between them.

This clonotype was seen ten or more times. The chain is built from TRBV6-5 and TRBJ1-1, with unresolved D. CDR1 MNHEY and CDR2 SVGAGI come from the germline V gene. Trimming cost V 2 bases and J 3 bases, with 7 bases left between them. The CDR3 consists of 13 residues. CDR3 in DNA: TGTGCCAGCAGTTACAAGGAGTACACTGAAGCTTTCTTT. Protein product: CASSYKEYTEAFF.

This clonotype was counted a few times. V is TRBV3-1 and J is TRBJ2-3, with unresolved D. CDR1 and CDR2 (germline): LGHDT, YNNKEL (reference sequence). With 1 base removed from V and 2 bases from J, the gap between germline ends came to 4 bases. The CDR3 sequence is 13 residues long. This CDR3 is CASSQALTDTQYF. DNA of the CDR3: TGTGCCAGCAGCCAAGCACTCACAGATACGCAGTATTTT.

This clonotype came up many times. The chain couples TRBV20-1 to TRBJ1-1, with 7 bases that match TRBD1. Per the germline V gene, CDR1 is DFQATT and CDR2 is SNEGSKA (reference sequence). With 5 bases clipped from V and 5 bases from J, the junction kept 11 bases outside the gene matches. This CDR3 has 14 residues. CDR3: CSAVGGLGMTEAFF. CDR3 coding DNA: TGCAGTGCTGTAGGGGGCCTTGGTATGACTGAAGCTTTCTTT.

This clonotype has at least ten counts. The chain combines TRBV3-1 with TRBJ2-1, with 9 nucleotides matching TRBD1. The CDR3 totals 12 residues. Unmatched junction bases numbered 7, after V lost 4 bases and J lost 15 bases. Germline loops: CDR1 LGHDT, CDR2 YNNKEL (reference sequence). The CDR3 bases are TGTGCCAGCAGCCCTCGTGGGACAGGGCCGTTCTTC. Residues: CASSPRGTGPFF.

This clonotype has at least ten counts. V and J are TRBV29-1 and TRBJ2-2; TRBD2 aligns across 12 bases. V shed 7 bases and J 0 bases; nucleotides not matched to a gene: 12. Germline values: CDR1 SQVTM, CDR2 ANQGSEA. The CDR3 is 18 residues long. CDR3 in amino acids: CSAAGKLAGGSNTGELFF. CDR3 DNA sequence: TGCAGCGCCGCCGGGAAACTAGCGGGGGGTTCGAACACCGGGGAGCTGTTTTTT.

This clonotype has a count of ten or more. The V call is TRBV20-1, the J call TRBJ2-3; D is possibly TRBD1 (6 bases). This CDR3 has 18 residues. The ends were cut back, 6 bases at V and 0 bases at J, with 25 bases in the middle. CDR1 and CDR2 (germline): DFQATT, SNEGSKA (reference sequence). CDR3 loop: CSAKLLLGGRVSTDTQYF. The CDR3 bases are TGCAGTGCCAAACTCCTGCTTGGGGGCAGGGTTAGCACAGATACGCAGTATTTT.

This clonotype was counted ten times or more. V gene TRBV7-9 combines with J gene TRBJ2-7; D perhaps matches TRBD2 (5 bases). Germline lookup yields CDR1 SEHNR and CDR2 FQNEAQ (reference sequence). The V end lost 5 bases, the J end lost 4 bases, and 6 bases lay between the germline ends. The CDR3 length is 11 residues. CDR3 nucleotide sequence: TGTGCCAGCAGCCGGGGATACGAGCAGTACTTC. Encoded protein: CASSRGYEQYF.

This clonotype was counted at least ten times. This rearrangement joins TRBV5-1 to TRBJ1-2; D unclear. This CDR3 spans 14 amino acids. Trimming removed 0 bases from V and 0 bases from J, with 6 bases in between. Germline assignment: CDR1 SGHRS and CDR2 YFSETQ. The CDR3 DNA sequence: TGCGCCAGCAGCTTGGACACTCCTAACTATGGCTACACCTTC. Translating it yields CASSLDTPNYGYTF.

This clonotype was observed at least ten times. The chain joins TRBV20-1 to TRBJ2-2; TRBD1 or TRBD2 may be the D gene (5 bases each). CDR3 length: 13 residues. Trimming cost V 3 bases and J 5 bases, with 10 bases left between them. Per germline, CDR1 DFQATT and CDR2 SNEGSKA (reference sequence). CDR3 nucleotide sequence: TGCAGTGCTAGCGTGTGGGGGACCGGGGAGCTGTTTTTT. This sequence encodes CSASVWGTGELFF.

This clonotype showed up many times. CDR3 nucleotide sequence: TGTGCCAGCAGCCAAGATTTTGGGGGGCGACCCCATGGCTACACCTTC. This encodes CASSQDFGGRPHGYTF. This chain connects TRBV3-1 to TRBJ1-2; tentatively, D is TRBD1 (6 bases). The ends were cut back, 0 bases at V and 6 bases at J, with 17 bases in the middle. This CDR3 has 16 amino acids. The germline gives CDR1 LGHDT, CDR2 YNNKEL (reference sequence).

The sample holds many counts of this clonotype. The V call is TRBV14, the J call TRBJ1-1; D is uncertain. V gave up 0 bases and J gave up 1 base, with 3 bases separating them. Germline values: CDR1 SGHDN, CDR2 FVKESK. This CDR3 is 13 amino acids long. Here the CDR3 DNA reads TGTGCCAGCAGCCAAGAATGGAACACTGAAGCTTTCTTT. Its translation is CASSQEWNTEAFF. The full variable domain, rest sourced from reference TRBV14 and TRBJ1-1, is EAGVTQFPSHSVIEKGQTVTLRCDPISGHDNLYWYRRVMGKEIKFLLHFVKESKQDESGMPNNRFLAERTGGTYSTLKVQPAELEDSGVYFCASSQEWNTEAFFGQGTRLTVV.

This clonotype was seen ten or more times. The chain links TRBV10-1 to TRBJ2-3, with D tentatively TRBD2 (6 bases). CDR1 and CDR2 (germline): WNHNN, SYGVQD (reference sequence). The CDR3 covers 13 residues. The CDR3 DNA follows: TGCGCAACCCGGGGGATCAACACAGATACGCAGTATTTT. Translated: CATRGINTDTQYF.

This clonotype was observed at least ten times. J is TRBJ2-7 and V is TRBV5-1, with 8 nucleotides matching TRBD1. The junction had 24 bases not matched to a gene; V was cut back by 0 bases and J by 1 base. Germline V gene lookup returns CDR1 SGHRS and CDR2 YFSETQ. This CDR3 comprises 22 residues. The CDR3: CASSLAITPPGTGPIPSYEQYF. DNA of the CDR3: TGCGCCAGCAGCTTGGCCATAACCCCTCCCGGGACAGGTCCTATTCCGTCCTACGAGCAGTACTTC.

This clonotype was picked up many times. The rearrangement links TRBV19 to TRBJ2-5; 7 nucleotides line up with TRBD1. V gave up 4 bases and J gave up 4 bases; unmatched junction bases: 3. This CDR3 contains 13 residues. Germline V gives CDR1 LNHDA, CDR2 SQIVND (reference sequence). The DNA of the CDR3 is TGTGCCAGTAGTACAGGGGGACGAGAGACCCAGTACTTC. Translating it yields CASSTGGRETQYF.